This T cell receptor (beta chain) was observed in a study of T cell repertoires in cytomegalovirus infection. Study in general: Public signatures in TCR beta pointed to CMV infection and matching HLA type. Whole-study results and caveats: It was HLA-C-restricted CMV-specific TCR beta clonotypes that dominated the response ex vivo.

Germline CDR1 MNHEY, CDR2 SMNVEV (reference sequence). The CDR3 has 15 amino acids. V gave up 0 bases and J gave up 2 bases, with 9 bases separating them. There are many counts of this clonotype. The antigen is not known. TCRdb recomputed calls from the reads with MiXCR, one row per CDR3 protein. The repertoire holds 480,000 or so distinct CDR3 sequences, with over 9% as singletons. The sample consisted of PBMCs. The origin of this receptor is a human donor in good health (CMV status not recorded). Some clones in this sample may be carry-over from other donors' samples. This rearrangement joins TRBV27 to TRBJ2-3, with D possibly TRBD2 on 6 matching bases. The CDR3 protein is CASSLSRDFTDTQYF. The CDR3 DNA is TGTGCCAGCAGTTTATCCCGGGACTTCACAGATACGCAGTATTTT.